These T cell receptor beta chains were read from a single sample in a study of neurological immune-mediated disorders. TCRdb itself ran the 5' RACE reads through MiXCR, one entry per CDR3 protein. The data hold tens of thousands of distinct CDR3 sequences, with roughly an eighth observed a single time. Sequencing used PBMCs. The receptors here all came from a man aged 55 to 70 in good health. Each CDR3 is given with its conserved first and last residue. The D gene is left open where the match is weak. A row's size may be missing; if present it is once, few, many or a size class.

>NA|many|TRBV5-1|TRBJ2-1
CASSLEAAGDYNEQFF
TGCGCCAGCAGCTTGGAAGCGGCAGGGGACTACAATGAGCAGTTCTTC
>NA|many|TRBV5-1|TRBJ2-5
CASSLAGGPQETQYF
TGCGCCAGCAGCTTGGCCGGGGGCCCACAAGAGACCCAGTACTTC
>TRBD1|many|TRBV5-1|TRBJ2-3
CASNRGQGTDTQYF
TGCGCCAGCAATCGAGGACAGGGAACAGATACGCAGTATTTT
>NA|many|TRBV9|TRBJ1-5
CASSVAASANQPQHF
TGTGCCAGCAGCGTAGCCGCGTCAGCCAATCAGCCCCAGCATTTT
>TRBD1|many|TRBV6-1|TRBJ2-4
CASSDWNRGPKNIQYF
TGTGCCAGCAGTGATTGGAACAGGGGCCCAAAAAACATTCAGTACTTC
>NA|many|TRBV6-2/TRBV6-3|TRBJ2-2
CASSYPGELFF
TGTGCCAGCAGTTACCCCGGGGAGCTGTTTTTT
>TRBD1|many|TRBV6-6|TRBJ1-5
CASNIKGQSNQPQHF
TGTGCCAGCAATATAAAGGGACAGAGCAATCAGCCCCAGCATTTT
>TRBD1|many|TRBV7-2|TRBJ2-4
CASSLGTELAKNIQYF
TGTGCCAGCAGCCTCGGGACAGAACTAGCCAAAAACATTCAGTACTTC
>TRBD2|NA|TRBV11-2|TRBJ2-1
CASSGGLAAYNEQFF
TGTGCCAGCAGCGGGGGACTAGCGGCCTACAATGAGCAGTTCTTC
>NA|many|TRBV11-3|TRBJ2-5
CASSLHGVKETQYF
TGTGCCAGCAGCCTCCATGGGGTTAAAGAGACCCAGTACTTC
>NA|many|TRBV5-1|TRBJ2-3
CASSLDSTDTQYF
TGCGCCAGCAGCTTGGATTCCACAGATACGCAGTATTTT
>TRBD2|many|TRBV6-5|TRBJ2-1
CASSSPGGGRGEQFF
TGTGCCAGCAGTTCCCCCGGGGGGGGTAGGGGTGAGCAGTTCTTC
>TRBD1|medium-sized|TRBV20-1|TRBJ1-1
CSVRRYPGTGTHTEAFF
TGCAGTGTCAGACGATATCCCGGGACAGGGACCCACACTGAAGCTTTCTTT
>NA|NA|TRBV28|TRBJ2-2
CASSFGLGDTGELFF
TGTGCCAGCAGTTTCGGGCTCGGGGACACCGGGGAGCTGTTTTTT